The 8 T cell receptor beta chains below come from one sample, sequenced in a study of blood T cells in healthy people across ages. Sample-barcoded 5' priming and a J-beta primer mix drove a second PCR of roughly 7 to 11 cycles. MiXCR, applied by TCRdb to the 5' RACE reads, yields one record per CDR3 protein. The sample lists roughly 1,100,000 distinct CDR3 sequences, roughly a quarter occurring once. Another study also made use of these data, one on T cells of mothers and their children.

Sequencing used blood. All receptors come from a girl aged 2-10 years in good health.

This clonotype was detected many times. The chain combines TRBV11-2 with TRBJ2-7; 8 bases are a match to TRBD2. CDR1 SGHAT and CDR2 FQNNGV come from the germline V gene. V shed 2 bases, J shed 0 bases, and the junction held 3 bases outside the gene matches. The CDR3 is 15 amino acids. In nucleotides, the CDR3 is TGTGCCAGCAGCTTACAGCGGGGGCCCTCCTACGAGCAGTACTTC. Protein sequence: CASSLQRGPSYEQYF.

The sample holds a few counts of this clonotype. The V and J genes are TRBV4-3 and TRBJ2-5; 13 nucleotides align to TRBD2. The J call may be faulty, since TRBJ2-1 better matches the DNA end. The CDR3 runs to 22 residues. Germline V gene lookup returns CDR1 LGHNA and CDR2 YSLEER. Here the CDR3 DNA reads TGCGCCAGCAGCCAAGAATTAGGTAGGGGACAGCTCGGACTAGCGGGGGTCTATGAGCAGTTCTTC. It is translated as CASSQELGRGQLGLAGVYEQFF.

This clonotype has only a few counts. The chain recombines TRBV29-1 with TRBJ2-5; D possibly corresponds to TRBD1 (5 bases). The J call may be wrong; the DNA end is better matched by TRBJ2-1. Germline V lookup: CDR1 SQVTM, CDR2 ANQGSEA. This CDR3 spans 12 amino acids. This CDR3 reads CSVVEVDSEQFF. The CDR3 nucleotides are TGCAGCGTTGTAGAGGTTGACAGTGAGCAGTTCTTC.

This clonotype was counted a few times. The V call is TRBV12-3 or TRBV12-4, the J call TRBJ2-1; no definite D call. The CDR3 runs 14 residues. Trimming pared 3 bases from V and 1 base from J, leaving 7 bases between. CDR3 nucleotides: TGTGCCAGCAGTTTTGGGGAATCCTACAATGAGCAGTTCTTC. Translation gives CASSFGESYNEQFF.

This chain links TRBV4-2 with TRBJ1-1; perhaps TRBD1 as D (5 bases). Germline CDR1 and CDR2: LGHNA and YNFKEQ. The V and J ends lost 0 bases and 1 base respectively, with 12 bases between them. This CDR3 has 16 residues. The CDR3 nucleotides read TGTGCCAGCAGCCAAGAATCGGGAACAGGGAACACTGAAGCTTTCTTT. It codes for CASSQESGTGNTEAFF.

The chain employs TRBV2 and TRBJ2-7, with TRBD2 identical over 14 bases. Losses at the gene ends were 11 bases for V and 0 bases for J; bases not matched to a gene: 9. The CDR3 covers 16 residues. CDR1 and CDR2 from the germline V gene are SNHLY and FYNNEI. The CDR3 region is CADRGTSGGNSYEQYF. As DNA, the CDR3 is TGTGCCGATAGAGGGACTAGCGGGGGTAACTCCTACGAGCAGTACTTC.

This sequence joins TRBV27 and TRBJ2-7; the match to TRBD2 covers 7 bases. The germline CDR1 and CDR2 sequences are MNHEY and SMNVEV (reference sequence). V lost 3 bases and J lost 7; bases outside the gene matches: 9. The CDR3 has 14 amino acids. CDR3 sequence (DNA): TGTGCCAGCAGTTTGTCTAGCGGATCCCTGGAGCAGTACTTC. Translated: CASSLSSGSLEQYF.

The table lists this clonotype with a few counts. This rearrangement joins TRBV7-9 to TRBJ1-3; 9 nucleotides line up with TRBD1. CDR3 length: 15 residues. CDR1 and CDR2 from the germline V gene are SEHNR and FQNEAQ (reference sequence). With 7 bases clipped from V and 0 bases from J, the junction kept 4 bases outside the gene matches. CDR3 in amino acids: CASTGTGTSGNTIYF. The CDR3 DNA reads as TGTGCCAGCACCGGGACAGGGACCTCTGGAAACACCATATATTTT.